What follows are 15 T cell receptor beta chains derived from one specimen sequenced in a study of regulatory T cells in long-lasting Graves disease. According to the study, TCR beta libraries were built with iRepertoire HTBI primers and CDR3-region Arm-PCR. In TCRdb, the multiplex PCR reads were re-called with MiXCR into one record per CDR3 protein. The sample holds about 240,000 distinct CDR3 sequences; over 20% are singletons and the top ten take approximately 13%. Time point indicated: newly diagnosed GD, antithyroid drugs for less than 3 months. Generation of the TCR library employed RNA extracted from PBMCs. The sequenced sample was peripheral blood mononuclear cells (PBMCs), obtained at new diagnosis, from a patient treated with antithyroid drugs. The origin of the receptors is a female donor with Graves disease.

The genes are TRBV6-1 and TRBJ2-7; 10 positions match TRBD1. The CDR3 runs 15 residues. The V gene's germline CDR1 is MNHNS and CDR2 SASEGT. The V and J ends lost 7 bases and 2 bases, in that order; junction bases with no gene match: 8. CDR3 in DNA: TGTGCCAGCACCAACGGGGGACAGGGGACCTACGAGCAGTACTTC. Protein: CASTNGGQGTYEQYF.

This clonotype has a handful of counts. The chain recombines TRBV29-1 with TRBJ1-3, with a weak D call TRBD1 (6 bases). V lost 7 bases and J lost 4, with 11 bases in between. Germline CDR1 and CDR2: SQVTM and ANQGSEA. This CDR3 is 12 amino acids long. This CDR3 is CSAGTQGNTIYF. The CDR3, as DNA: TGCAGCGCAGGGACACAAGGAAACACCATATATTTT.

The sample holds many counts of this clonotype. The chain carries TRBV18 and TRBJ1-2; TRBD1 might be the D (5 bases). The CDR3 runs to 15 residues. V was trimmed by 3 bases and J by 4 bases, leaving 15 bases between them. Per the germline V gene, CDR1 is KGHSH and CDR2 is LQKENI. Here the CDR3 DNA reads TGTGCCAGCTCACCCCCGGGACTAGTTAGCTATGGCTACACCTTC. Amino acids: CASSPPGLVSYGYTF.

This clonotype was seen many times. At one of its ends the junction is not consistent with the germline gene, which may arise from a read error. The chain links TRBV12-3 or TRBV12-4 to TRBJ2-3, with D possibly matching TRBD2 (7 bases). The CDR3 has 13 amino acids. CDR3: CASTLGGADTQYF. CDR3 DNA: TGTGCCAGCACTTTAGGGGGGGCAGATACGCAGTATTTT.

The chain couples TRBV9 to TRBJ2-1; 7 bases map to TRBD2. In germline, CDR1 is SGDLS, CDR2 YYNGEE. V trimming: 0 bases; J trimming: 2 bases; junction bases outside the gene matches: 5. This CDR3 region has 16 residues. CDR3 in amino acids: CASSVDRTRPYNEQFF. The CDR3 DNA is TGTGCCAGCAGCGTAGACCGGACTAGGCCCTACAATGAGCAGTTCTTC.

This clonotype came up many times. The CDR3 here is CSAEGGGYEQYF. The CDR3 region has the DNA TGCAGTGCAGAAGGGGGCGGCTACGAGCAGTACTTC. The chain employs TRBV20-1 and TRBJ2-7, with 7 positions matching TRBD1. CDR1 is DFQATT, CDR2 SNEGSKA, per germline (reference sequence). V shed 6 bases, J shed 3 bases, and the junction held 5 bases outside the gene matches. The CDR3 length is 12 residues.

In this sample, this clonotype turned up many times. This chain's CDR3 is CSAYPGLATSSYNEQFF. CDR3 nucleotides: TGCAGTGCTTACCCGGGACTAGCGACAAGCTCCTACAATGAGCAGTTCTTC. The gene calls are TRBV20-1 and TRBJ2-1, with 10 bases that match TRBD2. The germline V gene has CDR1 DFQATT and CDR2 SNEGSKA (reference sequence). CDR3 length: 17 amino acids. J gave up 0 bases and V 5 bases, and 10 bases lay outside the gene matches.

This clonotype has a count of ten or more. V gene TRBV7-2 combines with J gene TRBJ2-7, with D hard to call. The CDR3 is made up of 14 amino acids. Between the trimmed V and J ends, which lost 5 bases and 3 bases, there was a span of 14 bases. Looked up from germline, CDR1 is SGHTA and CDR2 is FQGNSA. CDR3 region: CASSPSRRNYEQYF. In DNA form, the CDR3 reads TGTGCCAGCAGCCCCAGTCGACGGAACTACGAGCAGTACTTC. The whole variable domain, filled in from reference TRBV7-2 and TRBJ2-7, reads GAGVSQSPSNKVTEKGKDVELRCDPISGHTALYWYRQSLGQGLEFLIYFQGNSAPDKSGLPSDRFSAERTGGSVSTLTIQRTQQEDSAVYLCASSPSRRNYEQYFGPGTRLTVT.

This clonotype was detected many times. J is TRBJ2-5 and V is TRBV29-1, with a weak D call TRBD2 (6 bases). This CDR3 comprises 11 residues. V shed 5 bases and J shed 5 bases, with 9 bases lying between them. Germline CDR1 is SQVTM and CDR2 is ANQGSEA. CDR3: CSVRDSETQYF. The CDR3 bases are TGCAGCGTTCGGGACTCCGAGACCCAGTACTTC.

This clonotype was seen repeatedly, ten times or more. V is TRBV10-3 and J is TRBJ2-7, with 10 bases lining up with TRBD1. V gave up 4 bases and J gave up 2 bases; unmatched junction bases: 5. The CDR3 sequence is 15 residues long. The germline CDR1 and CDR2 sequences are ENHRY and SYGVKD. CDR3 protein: CAISGGQGGPYEQYF. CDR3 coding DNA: TGTGCCATCAGTGGCGGACAGGGGGGCCCCTACGAGCAGTACTTC.

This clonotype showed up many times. CDR3 sequence (DNA): TGTGCCAGCAGTCGACCGGGACAGGCCTACGAGCAGTACTTC. It translates to CASSRPGQAYEQYF. The V gene is TRBV5-6, the J gene TRBJ2-7, with TRBD1 matching over 8 bases. Germline values: CDR1 SGHDT, CDR2 YYEEEE. The CDR3 sequence is 14 residues long. V was pared by 5 bases and J by 2 bases, with 6 bases of the junction left unmatched.

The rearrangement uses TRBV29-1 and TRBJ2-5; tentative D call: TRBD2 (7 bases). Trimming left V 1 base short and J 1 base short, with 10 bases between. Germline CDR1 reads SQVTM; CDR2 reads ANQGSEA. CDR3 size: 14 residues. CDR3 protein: CSVEGGGFQETQYF. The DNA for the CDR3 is TGCAGCGTTGAAGGGGGGGGCTTCCAAGAGACCCAGTACTTC. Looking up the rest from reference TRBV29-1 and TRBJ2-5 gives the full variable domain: SAVISQKPSRDICQRGTSLTIQCQVDSQVTMMFWYRQQPGQSLTLIATANQGSEATYESGFVIDKFPISRPNLTFSTLTVSNMSPEDSSIYLCSVEGGGFQETQYFGPGTRLLVL.

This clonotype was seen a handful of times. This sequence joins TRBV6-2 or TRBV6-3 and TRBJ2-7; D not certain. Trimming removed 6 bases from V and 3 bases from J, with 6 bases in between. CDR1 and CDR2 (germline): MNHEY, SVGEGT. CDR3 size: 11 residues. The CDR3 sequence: CASRKYYEQYF. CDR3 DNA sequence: TGTGCCAGCAGGAAGTACTACGAGCAGTACTTC.

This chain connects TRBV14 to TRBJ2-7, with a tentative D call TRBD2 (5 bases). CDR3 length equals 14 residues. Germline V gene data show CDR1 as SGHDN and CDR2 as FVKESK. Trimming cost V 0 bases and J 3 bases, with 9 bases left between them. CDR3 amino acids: CASSQEAVHYEQYF. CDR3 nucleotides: TGTGCCAGCAGCCAAGAAGCGGTTCACTACGAGCAGTACTTC.

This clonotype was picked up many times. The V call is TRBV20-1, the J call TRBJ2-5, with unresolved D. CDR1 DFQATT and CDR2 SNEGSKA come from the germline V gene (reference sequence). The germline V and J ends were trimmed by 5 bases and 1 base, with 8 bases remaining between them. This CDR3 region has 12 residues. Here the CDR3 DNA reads TGCAGTGCTGGCCTCGGCCAAGAGACCCAGTACTTC. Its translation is CSAGLGQETQYF.